These 29 T cell receptor beta chains originate from one sample sequenced in a study of somatic mutations in cytotoxic T cells in rheumatoid arthritis. Generated by immunoSEQ multiplex PCR, the TCRdb table keeps only in-frame clones and is missing some. The profile shows some 9,800 clones, over 75% of them singletons. Sequencing input: CD8+ T cells sorted from blood. The receptors were sampled from a woman aged 45-59 years in good health.

The genes are TRBV4-1 and TRBJ1-4, with D perhaps matching TRBD1 (5 bases). The V gene's germline CDR1 is MGHRA and CDR2 YSYEKL. Trimming took off 0 bases at V and 1 base at J, with 18 bases between the two ends. CDR3 length equals 19 residues. The chain's CDR3 is CASSQDWRGGGETNEKLFF. The CDR3 coding sequence is TGCGCCAGCAGCCAAGATTGGAGGGGAGGAGGAGAAACTAATGAAAAACTGTTTTTT.

The gene calls are TRBV13 and TRBJ2-7; 9 positions agree with TRBD2. Trimming cost V 6 bases and J 2 bases; bases outside gene matches: 11. Germline V lookup: CDR1 PRHDT, CDR2 FYEKMQ (reference sequence). The CDR3 runs to 16 residues. The CDR3 sequence is CASRTHASGNPYEQYF. The DNA for the CDR3 is TGTGCCAGCAGGACACACGCTAGCGGGAACCCCTACGAGCAGTACTTC.

This chain joins TRBV5-1 and TRBJ2-5; the D is unclear. Germline V CDR1 and CDR2: SGHRS, YFSETQ. The ends were cut back, 4 bases at V and 9 bases at J, with 13 bases in the middle. This CDR3 region has 12 residues. DNA for the CDR3: TGCGCCAGCAGCCTGGACCGCACGGCCCAGTACTTC. This sequence encodes CASSLDRTAQYF.

V usage is TRBV6-1 and J usage is TRBJ1-4, with 8 bases aligning to TRBD1. There are 16 residues in the CDR3. Germline CDR1 is MNHNS and CDR2 is SASEGT. After removal of 0 bases from V and 7 bases from J, the junction contained 7 bases not matched to a gene. The CDR3 DNA sequence: TGTGCCAGCAGTGAAGCGATCGCAGGGGGCTTTGAAAAACTGTTTTTT. This gives the protein CASSEAIAGGFEKLFF.

This chain joins TRBV6-4 and TRBJ2-3, with D possibly TRBD2 on 6 matching bases. Trimming cost V 5 bases and J 6 bases, with 18 bases left between them. The CDR3 is made up of 15 amino acids. Germline V gives CDR1 MRHNA, CDR2 SNTAGT. The chain's CDR3 is CASSWLAGGVDTQYF. CDR3 sequence (DNA): TGTGCCAGCAGTTGGTTAGCCGGGGGTGTCGATACGCAGTATTTT.

The V and J genes are TRBV6-1 and TRBJ1-5, with D perhaps matching TRBD1 (5 bases). The V end was cut by 0 bases, the J end by 6 bases, with 12 bases between. The CDR3 length is 15 residues. CDR1 and CDR2 from the germline V gene are MNHNS and SASEGT. The CDR3 region is CASSEARGSPQPQHF. Here the CDR3 DNA reads TGTGCCAGCAGTGAAGCGCGGGGGTCACCTCAGCCCCAGCATTTT.

This rearrangement joins TRBV9 to TRBJ2-1, with D perhaps TRBD1 (6 bases). The CDR3 sequence is 16 residues long. The germline V and J ends were trimmed by 0 bases and 0 bases, with 10 bases remaining between them. Per the germline V gene, CDR1 is SGDLS and CDR2 is YYNGEE. CDR3 sequence: CASSVEGTSSYNEQFF. CDR3 nucleotide sequence: TGTGCCAGCAGCGTAGAAGGGACATCCTCCTACAATGAGCAGTTCTTC.

This clone was counted only a few times. The chain has TRBV7-9 and TRBJ1-3; TRBD1 matches 7 bases. The V segment lost 7 bases and the J segment 0 bases; nucleotides outside the gene matches: 9. The CDR3 totals 16 residues. Germline loops: CDR1 SEHNR, CDR2 FQNEAQ (reference sequence). This CDR3 reads CASTPGGTYSGNTIYF. DNA of the CDR3: TGTGCCAGCACCCCAGGGGGGACGTACTCTGGAAACACCATATATTTT.

V is TRBV7-8 and J is TRBJ2-7, with 7 nucleotides matching TRBD2. CDR3 size: 14 residues. The V gene end was trimmed by 5 bases and the J gene end by 2 bases; junction bases not matched to a gene: 6. Per germline, CDR1 SGHVS and CDR2 FQNEAQ. Here the CDR3 reads CASSPIAGAYEQYF. DNA for the CDR3: TGTGCCAGCAGCCCGATTGCGGGAGCCTACGAGCAGTACTTC.

This rearrangement joins TRBV5-4 to TRBJ2-1; 10 positions agree with TRBD1. Trimming took 4 bases from V and 2 from J; bases not matched to a gene: 9. This CDR3 has 17 amino acids. Germline assignment: CDR1 SGHNT and CDR2 YYREEE (reference sequence). DNA for the CDR3: TGTGCCAGCAGCCCTGGGTCCGGGACAGGGGCCTACAATGAGCAGTTCTTC. The encoded protein is CASSPGSGTGAYNEQFF.

This chain links TRBV5-4 with TRBJ2-7; TRBD1 matches at 8 bases. J was trimmed by 0 bases and V by 3 bases; bases with no gene match: 5. The CDR3 length is 15 residues. Germline values: CDR1 SGHNT, CDR2 YYREEE (reference sequence). The CDR3 loop is CASSSWDRSSYEQYF. DNA of the CDR3: TGTGCCAGCAGCTCATGGGACAGGAGCTCCTACGAGCAGTACTTC.

The chain links TRBV27 to TRBJ1-2; TRBD1 is a possible D gene (5 bases). Germline CDR1 MNHEY, CDR2 SMNVEV (reference sequence). The V and J ends lost 6 bases and 8 bases respectively, with 16 bases between them. This CDR3 region has 13 residues. In DNA form, the CDR3 reads TGTGCCAGCAGGGGGGGTTCCGCTGGGGGCTACACCTTC. It translates to CASRGGSAGGYTF.

The chain combines TRBV16 with TRBJ2-3, with D hard to call. Between the trimmed V and J ends, which lost 1 base and 9 bases, there was a span of 8 bases. This CDR3 comprises 12 residues. Germline V gene sequence: CDR1 KGHSY, CDR2 FQNENV. CDR3 region: CASSQFGRTQYF. The CDR3 nucleotides read TGTGCCAGCAGCCAATTCGGCAGGACGCAGTATTTT.

The chain uses TRBV7-9 and TRBJ2-5; TRBD2 agrees at 16 bases. Germline V gene sequence: CDR1 SEHNR, CDR2 FQNEAQ (reference sequence). This CDR3 region has 17 residues. V lost 5 bases and J lost 5; bases outside the gene matches: 8. Written as DNA, the CDR3 is TGTGCCAGCAGCCACGGGACTAGCGGGGGGGCCGGGGAGACCCAGTACTTC. As protein: CASSHGTSGGAGETQYF.

The chain is built from TRBV14 and TRBJ2-7, with TRBD2 matching 10 bases. The CDR3 extends over 19 amino acids. Trimming took 0 bases from V and 2 from J; bases not matched to a gene: 13. Germline V gene sequence: CDR1 SGHDN, CDR2 FVKESK. The CDR3 protein is CASSQDPETSGLLAYEQYF. CDR3 DNA sequence: TGTGCCAGCAGCCAAGATCCGGAGACTAGCGGGCTTCTAGCCTACGAGCAGTACTTC.

The chain has TRBV7-6 and TRBJ2-1; 10 nucleotides agree with TRBD1. With V trimmed by 1 base and J by 5 bases, 8 bases remained unmatched. Germline values: CDR1 SGHVS, CDR2 FNYEAQ. This CDR3 spans 17 amino acids. CDR3 nucleotide sequence: TGTGCCAGCAGCTTAGGAGGAGGACAGGGGGGAAACAATGAGCAGTTCTTC. As protein: CASSLGGGQGGNNEQFF.

This sequence joins TRBV30 and TRBJ1-4; maybe TRBD1 (5 bases). Trimming removed 1 base from V and 3 bases from J, with 15 bases in between. This CDR3 has 16 residues. Germline CDR1 reads GTSNPN; CDR2 reads SVGIG (reference sequence). The CDR3 sequence: CAWSAARVSPNEKLFF. For the CDR3, the DNA is TGTGCCTGGAGTGCCGCCAGGGTTAGTCCTAATGAAAAACTGTTTTTT.

This clone showed up just a few times. The CDR3 DNA reads TGCGCCAGCGGGGGGGAGGGTGGGGCCAACGTCCTGACTTTC. Protein: CASGGEGGANVLTF. V usage is TRBV4-1 and J usage is TRBJ2-6, with 7 bases fitting TRBD2. This CDR3 is 14 amino acids long. Germline V gene sequence: CDR1 MGHRA, CDR2 YSYEKL. The ends lost 8 bases at V and 3 bases at J; junction bases unmatched: 4.

The chain joins TRBV27 to TRBJ2-1, with no clear D. Trimming took off 2 bases at V and 7 bases at J, with 9 bases between the two ends. CDR1 MNHEY and CDR2 SMNVEV come from the germline V gene (reference sequence). The CDR3 is 13 amino acids. The CDR3, as DNA: TGTGCCAGCAGTTTAGGATCGAGGAATGAGCAGTTCTTC. It specifies CASSLGSRNEQFF.

The sample holds a few counts of this clone. This rearrangement joins TRBV4-1 to TRBJ1-1; TRBD1 might be the D (6 bases). Germline CDR1 is MGHRA and CDR2 is YSYEKL. V was clipped by 2 bases and J by 1 base, with 11 bases between them. This CDR3 is 15 amino acids long. The CDR3 spells CASSQQGHPNTEAFF. The CDR3 bases are TGCGCCAGCAGCCAACAGGGACACCCGAACACTGAAGCTTTCTTT.

This rearrangement joins TRBV9 to TRBJ2-3; 7 bases line up with TRBD1. V dropped 4 bases and J dropped 0; count of bases not matched to a gene: 11. The germline V gene encodes CDR1 SGDLS and CDR2 YYNGEE. The CDR3 is 17 residues long. The CDR3 DNA reads as TGTGCCAGCAGCACTCAAACCGGGACAGCTAGCACAGATACGCAGTATTTT. As protein: CASSTQTGTASTDTQYF.

This chain joins TRBV5-4 and TRBJ2-7; 9 bases agree with TRBD2. J was trimmed by 4 bases and V by 4 bases; bases with no gene match: 6. This CDR3 comprises 14 residues. Germline assignment: CDR1 SGHNT and CDR2 YYREEE (reference sequence). This CDR3 reads CASSPGTSRYEQYF. The DNA of the CDR3 is TGTGCCAGCAGCCCCGGGACTAGCAGGTACGAGCAGTACTTC. Using reference TRBV5-4 and TRBJ2-7 for the parts outside the CDR3, the full variable domain is ETGVTQSPTHLIKTRGQQVTLRCSSQSGHNTVSWYQQALGQGPQFIFQYYREEENGRGNFPPRFSGLQFPNYSSELNVNALELDDSALYLCASSPGTSRYEQYFGPGTRLTVT.

This clone is medium-sized (0.01 to 0.1%) by share. CDR3 sequence reads: CASSPPLRELPEQFF. The DNA for the CDR3 is TGTGCCAGTAGTCCCCCACTGCGGGAGCTCCCTGAGCAGTTCTTC. The chain uses TRBV19 and TRBJ2-1; 7 positions agree with TRBD2. The junction had 13 bases not matched to a gene; V was cut back by 5 bases and J by 9 bases. Germline CDR1 is LNHDA and CDR2 is SQIVND (reference sequence). The CDR3 is 15 amino acids.

This clone was recorded only once. J is TRBJ2-7 and V is TRBV6-5; 9 bases agree with TRBD1. Trimming cost V 1 base and J 2 bases; bases outside gene matches: 3. Germline loops: CDR1 MNHEY, CDR2 SVGAGI. The CDR3 is made up of 15 amino acids. The chain's CDR3 is CASSYFRQGAYEQYF. The CDR3 DNA reads TGTGCCAGCAGTTACTTCCGACAGGGGGCCTACGAGCAGTACTTC.

This rearrangement joins TRBV11-2 to TRBJ2-3; 9 positions agree with TRBD2. Germline lookup yields CDR1 SGHAT and CDR2 FQNNGV. The CDR3 is 17 amino acids. Germline trimming cut 5 bases from V and 3 bases from J; bases unmatched to any gene: 12. The CDR3 reads CASSAEVAGATTDTQYF. As DNA, the CDR3 is TGTGCCAGCAGCGCCGAGGTAGCGGGGGCGACGACAGATACGCAGTATTTT.

The rearrangement links TRBV7-9 to TRBJ1-4; D unclear. V lost 3 bases and J 3 bases, leaving 11 bases between the germline ends. Germline lookup yields CDR1 SEHNR and CDR2 FQNEAQ (reference sequence). The CDR3 consists of 15 residues. Here the CDR3 reads CASSFSRSPNEKLFF. The CDR3 DNA reads TGTGCCAGCAGCTTCTCAAGGAGCCCTAATGAAAAACTGTTTTTT.

This chain connects TRBV19 to TRBJ2-1; D remains unclear. Germline V gene data show CDR1 as LNHDA and CDR2 as SQIVND (reference sequence). The V end lost 1 base, the J end lost 0 bases, and 7 bases lay between the germline ends. This CDR3 has 15 residues. This CDR3 is CASSIVASSYNEQFF. CDR3 in DNA: TGTGCCAGTAGTATAGTGGCTAGCTCCTACAATGAGCAGTTCTTC.

The J gene is TRBJ1-4, the V gene TRBV9; 11 nucleotides agree with TRBD1. The germline V gene encodes CDR1 SGDLS and CDR2 YYNGEE. The V gene end was trimmed by 4 bases and the J gene end by 0 bases; junction bases not matched to a gene: 8. There are 18 residues in the CDR3. The CDR3 spells CASSHGQGAYSTNEKLFF. The CDR3 DNA is TGTGCCAGCAGCCACGGACAGGGGGCTTATTCAACTAATGAAAAACTGTTTTTT. Supplemented by reference TRBV9 and TRBJ1-4, the full variable domain reads DSGVTQTPKHLITATGQRVTLRCSPRSGDLSVYWYQQSLDQGLQFLIQYYNGEERAKGNILERFSAQQFPDLHSELNLSSLELGDSALYFCASSHGQGAYSTNEKLFFGSGTQLSVL.

This clone was detected a few times. A far bigger clonotype differs at one base, so this is likely a read error. V gene TRBV19 combines with J gene TRBJ1-2, with 11 bases identical to TRBD1. Germline CDR1 is LNHDA and CDR2 is SQIVND (reference sequence). This CDR3 region has 15 residues. The CDR3 reads CATSIAGTGGWGYTF. CDR3 DNA: TGTGCCACTAGTATCGCCGGGACAGGGGGTTGGGGCTACACCTTC.